This T cell receptor (beta chain) was retrieved from a study of T cells in Graves' hyperthyroidism and ophthalmopathy (dated by TCRdb to about 2019). Study-level background: Peripheral blood was sampled at the time of initial diagnosis, prior to any treatment. The 75 to 100 discovery patients were divided at random into training and test sets in a 7:3 ratio. In addition, the study compared T-cell repertoires in thyroid tissue and in blood from about six Graves' hyperthyroidism patients. Prospective prediction of ophthalmopathy was tested in an independent validation cohort of 18 to 20 hyperthyroidism patients and some 17 patients who later progressed to ophthalmopathy. Following sampling, methimazole starting at 30 mg daily was given to hyperthyroidism patients, and high-dose intravenous methylprednisolone was given to ophthalmopathy patients. The paper reports TCR Vbeta CDR3 sequencing of over 130 peripheral blood samples: under 45 ophthalmopathy, roughly 74 hyperthyroidism and around 17 progressor patients. TCR V-J signatures able to tell the groups apart were searched for in a discovery cohort of 95 to 100 patients, of whom about 40 had Graves' ophthalmopathy and 55 to 65 had stable Graves' hyperthyroidism. Paper-wide results and their limitations: Most expanded thyroid clonotypes (frequency above 0.001) were also found in blood, which suggests that blood repertoires may mirror thyroid immune responses. Sample size was not statistically predetermined, and investigators were not blinded to group allocation. In validation, progression to ophthalmopathy was predicted by the model with almost 71% sensitivity and under 85% specificity, a median of around 5.9 months before onset. In cross-validation, a model built on a 13 V-J signature told ophthalmopathy apart from stable hyperthyroidism with less than 90% sensitivity and approximately 84% specificity, and in testing the same model reached 80%/75%.

The junction shows trimming of 4 bases on V and 4 bases on J, plus 7 bases between the germline ends. The CDR3 covers 12 residues, taking in both the cysteine and the phenylalanine. The CDR3 DNA has 36 bases and is translated from base 1. Stable Graves' hyperthyroidism was defined as the absence of progression to ophthalmopathy over 18 months of follow-up. Hyperthyroidism patients were newly diagnosed, with disease duration under 2 months, and aged 18 to 65 years. The study excluded patients with uncontrolled infections, other autoimmune diseases, pregnancy or lactation. Clinical symptoms, serum thyroxine and TRAb, thyroid ultrasound, and orbital computed tomography formed the basis for the diagnoses. PBMCs were separated from around 9.1 ml of fresh peripheral blood using Ficoll-Paque density gradient centrifugation. Total RNA was extracted with Trizol reagent, and quality was checked on an Agilent 2100 Bioanalyzer.

This clonotype was detected ten times or more. Its antigen has not been determined. Per-base quality was not reported, and no clone a single base away is much larger than it. TCR beta CDR3 regions were amplified from RNA transcripts. For the first round of RT-PCR on the TCR CDR3, the HTBI primer set was used together with the Qiagen OneStep RT-PCR kit. Libraries were constructed in a second round of multiplex PCR, after which size selection and purification were carried out. Sequencing of the libraries was done on an Illumina HiSeq2000 using paired-end 100 bp reads. The study's own analysis went as follows. Raw data were processed with SOAPnuke, discarding reads with adapters, uncalled bases, mean Phred below 15, or no exact constant-primer or identifier match. COPE v1.2.5 was used to merge high-quality paired reads, and clonotypes were defined as unique nucleotide sequences. MiTCR v1.1 was used to align clonotypes to the IMGT TRBV, TRBD and TRBJ reference segments. Only V-J combinations with frequency above 0.0001, covering approximately 99% of repertoires, were analysed. A TCS score was defined as the ratio between F50 (clonal expansion) and ExV (chaos), using BLOSUM62-based TCRdist between CDR3 peptides within each V-J. Welch's t-statistics and random forest reduced 450 to 600 V-J features to 10 to 15, which were used in a naive Bayes classifier (R e1071). The Morisita-Horn index was used to measure how similar the thyroid and blood repertoires were. Using fastp trimming at Q25 and MiXCR clonotype assembly, TCRdb reanalyzed the public sequencing data and kept in-frame beta chains. Identical CDR3 protein sequences are pooled into one entry, listed with their most common genes and DNA. The V and J calls were not made by the authors but by TCRdb's processing. The sample includes just under 750,000 distinct CDR3 sequences, with around 40% observed a single time. Around 29% of the sample is held by the ten biggest clonotypes.

Sequenced sample: blood. This chain joins TRBV12-3 or TRBV12-4 to TRBJ1-1; there is no confident call for the D gene. The TCR sequence derives from a woman between 40 and 55 years old with Graves' hyperthyroidism. CDR3 protein: CASSSYRTEAFF. The DNA sequence is TGTGCCAGCAGTTCTTATCGCACTGAAGCTTTCTTT.